What follows are 3 T cell receptor beta chains derived from one specimen sequenced in a study of T cell responses to AZD1222 COVID-19 vaccine. Libraries were prepared by immunoSEQ multiplex PCR; TCRdb keeps only in-frame clonotypes and omits some of them. The table records about 150,000 clones, about nine tenths of them present only once. This material consisted of peripheral blood, taken on day 0 of AZD1222 vaccination. These receptors were obtained from an adult in good health.

The CDR3, as DNA: TGCGCCAGCAGCCGTGGACTAGCGGGGACCAAGGGGAATGAGCAGTTCTTC. This sequence encodes CASSRGLAGTKGNEQFF. The chain links TRBV4-1 to TRBJ2-1, with 12 bases identical to TRBD2. The CDR3 runs to 17 residues. V lost 4 bases and J lost 7; bases outside the gene matches: 11. The germline CDR1 and CDR2 sequences are MGHRA and YSYEKL.

The chain has TRBV7-9 and TRBJ2-7, with D perhaps assigned TRBD1 or TRBD2 (5 bases each). Trimming left V 5 bases short and J 3 bases short, with 14 bases between. The length of the CDR3 is 14 residues. Per germline, CDR1 SEHNR and CDR2 FQNEAQ (reference sequence). DNA of the CDR3: TGTGCCAGCAGCCCCCCGGAGAGGGGCTACGAGCAGTACTTC. Translating it yields CASSPPERGYEQYF.

The genes are TRBV6-2 or TRBV6-3 and TRBJ2-5, with unresolved D. V dropped 2 bases and J dropped 1 base, with 2 bases sitting between them. The CDR3 covers 12 residues. Germline V lookup: CDR1 MNHEY, CDR2 SVGEGT. The DNA for the CDR3 is TGTGCCAGCAGTTACGGCCAAGAGACCCAGTACTTC. Translating it yields CASSYGQETQYF.